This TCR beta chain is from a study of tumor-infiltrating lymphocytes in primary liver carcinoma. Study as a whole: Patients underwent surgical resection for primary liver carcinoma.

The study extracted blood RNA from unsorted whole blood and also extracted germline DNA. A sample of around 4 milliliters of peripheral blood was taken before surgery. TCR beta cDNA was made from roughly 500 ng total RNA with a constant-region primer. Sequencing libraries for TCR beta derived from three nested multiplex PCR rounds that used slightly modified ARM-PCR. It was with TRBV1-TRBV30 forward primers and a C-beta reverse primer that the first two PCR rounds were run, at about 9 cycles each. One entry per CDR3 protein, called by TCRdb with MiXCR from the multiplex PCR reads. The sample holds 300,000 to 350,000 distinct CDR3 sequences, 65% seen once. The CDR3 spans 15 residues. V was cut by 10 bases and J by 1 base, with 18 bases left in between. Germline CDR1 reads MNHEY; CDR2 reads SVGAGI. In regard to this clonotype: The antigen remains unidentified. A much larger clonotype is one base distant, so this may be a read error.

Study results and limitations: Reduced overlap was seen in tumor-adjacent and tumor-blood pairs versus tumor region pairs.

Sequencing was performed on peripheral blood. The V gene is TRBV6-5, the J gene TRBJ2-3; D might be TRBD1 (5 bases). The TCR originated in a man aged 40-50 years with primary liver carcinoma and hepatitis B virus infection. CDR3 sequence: CAIRTSYSGTDTQYF. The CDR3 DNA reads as TGTGCCATCAGGACATCCTACTCAGGCACAGATACGCAGTATTTT.